This section outlines one TCR beta chain sequence together with its context. What antigen it recognizes has not been identified. Base qualities were left out, and no much larger clone turns up one base away. The data are from a study of graft-versus-host responses after intestinal transplantation (dated by TCRdb to the early 2020s). At the level of the whole study: The transplants that recipients received were multivisceral, liver-intestinal, or isolated intestinal. Every recipient was given anti-thymocyte globulin induction, then maintenance tacrolimus and steroids for around three years. Graft-versus-host and host-versus-graft alloreactive T cell clones were tracked in the graft, circulation and bone marrow after intestinal transplantation using bulk TCR-beta CDR3 sequencing. Alloreactive clones were identified by sequencing pre-transplant mixed lymphocyte reaction products and comparing these products with unstimulated pre-transplant donor and recipient T cells. A cohort of roughly 25 intestinal transplant recipients, including one retransplant, was enrolled, and a few patients lacking pretransplant specimens were excluded. A peak of at least 4% donor T cells among recipient peripheral blood mononuclear cells was the definition used for donor T cell macrochimerism. Instead of going to the commercial service, samples from a few later patients were sequenced in-house on an Illumina MiSeq and processed with MiXCR.

Reading the germline V gene (reference sequence) gives CDR1 LNHDA and CDR2 SQIVND. V lost 7 bases and J lost 3 bases; the stretch between them is 12 bases long. CDR3 length: 14 amino acids, cysteine to phenylalanine. The DNA shown is the 42-base CDR3, in frame from base 1. The library relied on the immunoSEQ multiplex PCR assay. For most patients, genomic DNA was subjected to high-throughput TCR-beta CDR3 sequencing by Adaptive Biotechnologies. The original methods were these. Adaptive's ImmunoSEQ software was the source of the TCR sequencing data for fewer than 20 patients, while a few other patients were processed with MiXCR and VDJtools. Because the origin of CDR3 nucleotide sequences shared between donor and recipient could not be assigned, those sequences were removed. At least 2-fold expansion over unstimulated cells and a minimum CFSE-low frequency of 0.002% (template counts) or 0.001% (read counts) were required for clones to be classified as alloreactive. Clones were considered mappable if detected in sequenced pre-transplant spleen, lymph node, or MLR CFSE-low populations of the donor or recipient. The cumulative frequency of alloreactive clones was calculated as a percentage of all sequences, weighted by copy number. What TCRdb holds here is the immuneACCESS table cut down to in-frame rearrangements. Part of the clones is not present; checked against another copy, under half of the missing clones reflect an unresolved V gene, and the others are unexplained. That table furnishes V, J and clone size, whereas the DNA furnished D and trimming. Across this sample there are about 98,000 clones, with roughly 88% seen only once. Jointly, the top ten make up more than 1.4% of the sample.

The paper's findings and limits, for the study overall: GvH clones were detected in recipient bone marrow, and some appeared earlier in ileal mucosa or blood, consistent with an intestinal mucosal origin. High GvH to HvG T cell clonal ratios were observed in the allografts of patients with donor T cell macrochimerism. The relatively low number and heterogeneity of intestinal transplant patients limited the conclusions. Early after transplant, peak levels of circulating GvH clones were found to be associated with declines in HvG clones.

In the first month after transplant, blood samples were collected up to 4 times, and after that at least monthly when available. The chain was built from TRBV19 and TRBJ2-2, with no confident D gene call. This receptor was identified in a human patient who received an intestinal transplant, so some T cells may come from the graft donor. This specimen consisted of PBMCs, obtained 255 days after intestinal transplant. Here is the DNA: TGTGCCAGTAAGCATCTGGAAGACACCGGGGAGCTGTTTTTT. This codes for CASKHLEDTGELFF.